One sample yielded the 5 T cell receptor beta chains listed below, sequenced in a study of cytotoxic CD8 clonotypes in ibrutinib-treated CLL. Sequenced by immunoSEQ multiplex PCR; TCRdb stores in-frame clones only, minus some. This table holds 250,000 to 350,000 clones, about 72% found once. The source material was PBMCs, sampled at disease progression, from a patient treated with ibrutinib. The origin of the receptors is a human donor with chronic lymphocytic leukemia.

This rearrangement joins TRBV9 to TRBJ2-7, with 9 bases lining up with TRBD1. This CDR3 is 19 amino acids long. CDR1 SGDLS and CDR2 YYNGEE come from the germline V gene. With V trimmed by 4 bases and J by 3 bases, 20 bases remained unmatched. The CDR3 nucleotides are TGTGCCAGCAGCCCTCTGGGGGGGACAGGGTCGTATTCAGTCTACGAGCAGTACTTC. This sequence encodes CASSPLGGTGSYSVYEQYF.

The chain couples TRBV18 to TRBJ2-5, with D possibly TRBD1 on 5 matching bases. CDR1 is KGHSH, CDR2 LQKENI, per germline. V lost 0 bases and J lost 7, with 21 bases in between. The CDR3 length is 17 residues. CDR3 protein: CASSPPLWQQSQGTQYF. The CDR3 DNA follows: TGTGCCAGCTCACCACCGTTATGGCAGCAGTCCCAGGGGACCCAGTACTTC.

This clone showed up just once. The CDR3 nucleotides are TGTGCCAGCAGCTTTGAGGAGGGCACCACCATATATTTT. Its protein product is CASSFEEGTTIYF. The genes are TRBV7-4 and TRBJ1-3; D remains unclear. The CDR3 loop spans 13 amino acids. V dropped 3 bases and J dropped 9 bases, with 12 bases sitting between them. CDR1 SGHVT and CDR2 SQSDAQ come from the germline V gene.

Written as DNA, the CDR3 is TGCGCCAGCAGCTTGCTAGGGAGCACAGATACGCAGTATTTT. The encoded protein is CASSLLGSTDTQYF. The V gene is TRBV5-1, the J gene TRBJ2-3; D not certain. CDR3 length: 14 amino acids. The germline gives CDR1 SGHRS, CDR2 YFSETQ. Trimming stripped 1 base from V and 0 bases from J, with 6 bases between.

V and J are TRBV7-9 and TRBJ2-3; D is unclear. Germline V gene data show CDR1 as SEHNR and CDR2 as FQNEAQ (reference sequence). The V end lost 1 base, the J end lost 2 bases, and 4 bases lay between the germline ends. The CDR3 runs to 13 residues. The CDR3 DNA sequence: TGTGCCAGCAGCTTAGTGTCCACAGATACGCAGTATTTT. Protein: CASSLVSTDTQYF.